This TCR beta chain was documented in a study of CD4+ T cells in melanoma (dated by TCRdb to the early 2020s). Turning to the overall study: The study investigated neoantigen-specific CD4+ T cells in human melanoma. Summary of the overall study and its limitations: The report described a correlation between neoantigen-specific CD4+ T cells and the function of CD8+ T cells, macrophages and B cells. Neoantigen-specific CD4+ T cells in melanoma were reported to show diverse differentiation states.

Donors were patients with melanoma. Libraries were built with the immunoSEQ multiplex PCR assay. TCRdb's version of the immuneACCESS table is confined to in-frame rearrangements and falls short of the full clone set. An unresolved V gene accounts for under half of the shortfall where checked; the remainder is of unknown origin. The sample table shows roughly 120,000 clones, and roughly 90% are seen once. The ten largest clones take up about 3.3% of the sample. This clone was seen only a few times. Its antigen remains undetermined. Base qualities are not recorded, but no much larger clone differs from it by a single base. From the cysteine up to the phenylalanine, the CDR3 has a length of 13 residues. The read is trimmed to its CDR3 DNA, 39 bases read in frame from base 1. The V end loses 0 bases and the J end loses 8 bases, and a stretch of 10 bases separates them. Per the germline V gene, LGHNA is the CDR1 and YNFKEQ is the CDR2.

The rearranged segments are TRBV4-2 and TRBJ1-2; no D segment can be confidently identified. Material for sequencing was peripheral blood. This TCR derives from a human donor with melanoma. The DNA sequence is TGTGCCAGCAGCCAAGAATCGCCTGGGGGCTACACCTTC. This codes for CASSQESPGGYTF.